What follows is one T cell receptor (beta chain) and its context. Antigen unknown. The time point here: week 47, end of study. Alongside topical imiquimod, each dose of vaccine comprised 300 ug of mutant IDH1 20-mer peptide. The sample comes from a study of a mutant IDH1 vaccine in newly diagnosed glioma. Across the whole study: Before enrollment, the patients had been treated with radiotherapy alone, temozolomide alone, or both together. Most of them had received both.

Some clones are missing from TCRdb's copy, which holds only in-frame ones; the method was immunoSEQ multiplex PCR. The sample yields tens of thousands of clones, roughly 89% seen once. This clonotype was sampled from a woman aged 45-59 years with glioma. Here the sequenced sample was PBMCs, taken from a glioma patient whose treatment included an IDH1 peptide vaccine.

DNA for the CDR3: TGTGCCAGCTCACAGAATCCGCGGCGAACTGGGGCCAACGTCCTGACTTTC. It specifies CASSQNPRRTGANVLTF. V gene TRBV18 combines with J gene TRBJ2-6; the D is unclear. Trimming pared 4 bases from V and 2 bases from J, leaving 15 bases between. Looked up from germline, CDR1 is KGHSH and CDR2 is LQKENI. The CDR3 runs to 17 residues. The full variable domain, in which reference TRBV18 and TRBJ2-6 provide the parts outside the CDR3, is NAGVMQNPRHLVRRRGQEARLRCSPMKGHSHVYWYRQLPEEGLKFMVYLQKENIIDESGMPKERFSAEFPKEGPSILRIQQVVRGDSAAYFCASSQNPRRTGANVLTFGAGSRLTVL.